The subject of this entry is one TCR beta chain. The table came from immunoSEQ multiplex PCR; TCRdb's copy has only in-frame clones and leaves some out. Of 300,000 or so clones in the sample, about 90% were seen once. The entry originates in a study of blood T cell repertoires in COVID-19. Clinical history reported by participants formed the basis on which cohorts were assigned. Donors in Cohort 3 who had recovered were those with two negative PCRs, healthcare professional clearance, or resolution of their symptoms. V lost 4 bases, J lost 7 bases, and 9 bases stayed unmatched. This CDR3 contains 15 residues. Germline V gives CDR1 MNHEY, CDR2 SVGAGI.

The sample consisted of PBMCs or T cells enriched from blood (not recorded which). The sequence came from a woman in her 30s who had recovered from COVID-19. The J gene is TRBJ1-5, the V gene TRBV6-5, with TRBD1 identical over 8 bases. CDR3 region: CASSSDRVKIQPQHF. CDR3 nucleotides: TGTGCCAGCAGTTCGGACAGGGTTAAAATCCAGCCCCAGCATTTT.